The clone carrying this T cell receptor (beta chain) was detected many times. These data originate in a study of T cells in Graves' hyperthyroidism and ophthalmopathy. This CDR3 region has 14 residues. Trimming cost V 10 bases and J 8 bases, with 21 bases left between them. Germline V CDR1 and CDR2: MDHEN, SYDVKM. Amplified TCR beta CDR3 regions derived from RNA transcripts. During a first-round RT-PCR of the TCR CDR3, the HTBI primer set was used. TCRdb re-analysed the multiplex PCR reads in MiXCR, keeping a single row per CDR3 protein. The table has around 400,000 distinct CDR3 sequences, around 13% seen once.

Source material: blood. The sequence was collected from a woman aged 18-35 years with Graves' hyperthyroidism. The chain carries TRBV28 and TRBJ2-1; D not certain. CDR3 region: CATLSRMPRYEQFF. CDR3 DNA sequence: TGTGCCACCCTCAGCCGTATGCCACGCTATGAGCAGTTCTTC.